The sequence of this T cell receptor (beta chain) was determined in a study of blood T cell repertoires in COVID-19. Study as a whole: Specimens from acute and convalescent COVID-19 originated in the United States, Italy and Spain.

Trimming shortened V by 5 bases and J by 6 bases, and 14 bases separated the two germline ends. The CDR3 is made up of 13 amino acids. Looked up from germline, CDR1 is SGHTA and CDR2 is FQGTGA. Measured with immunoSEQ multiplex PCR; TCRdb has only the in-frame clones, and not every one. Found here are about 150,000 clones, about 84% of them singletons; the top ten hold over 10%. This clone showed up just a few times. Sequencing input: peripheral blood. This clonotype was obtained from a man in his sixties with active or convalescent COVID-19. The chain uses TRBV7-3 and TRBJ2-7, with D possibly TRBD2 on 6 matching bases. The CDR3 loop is CASSPGGGIEQYF. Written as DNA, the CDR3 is TGTGCCAGCAGCCCCGGCGGCGGGATCGAGCAGTACTTC.